Below are 12 T cell receptor beta chains sequenced from a single sample in a study of breast tumors, draining lymph nodes, adjacent tissues. TCRdb re-called the multiplex PCR reads with MiXCR, one entry per CDR3 protein. The profile shows approximately 280,000 distinct CDR3 sequences, around 30% of them singletons. Breast cancer patients provided tissue from their axillary draining lymph nodes. Material: axillary lymph node tissue. The receptors originated from a female donor with breast cancer. Some clones in this sample may be carry-over from other donors' samples.

The chain employs TRBV4-1 and TRBJ1-1, with a possible D match to TRBD1 (6 bases). From germline, CDR1 is MGHRA and CDR2 YSYEKL. V was shortened by 5 bases and J by 9 bases, with 13 bases between the two germline ends. The CDR3 is made up of 12 amino acids. As DNA, the CDR3 is TGCGCCAGCAGCGATGACCGGGACAAAGCTTTCTTT. It codes for CASSDDRDKAFF.

The J gene is TRBJ2-2, the V gene TRBV9; no reliable D call. Germline CDR1 reads SGDLS; CDR2 reads YYNGEE. This CDR3 is 12 amino acids long. Trimming took 0 bases from V and 7 from J, leaving 4 bases between them. CDR3 in amino acids: CASSVGLGELFF. In DNA form, the CDR3 reads TGTGCCAGCAGCGTAGGGCTCGGGGAGCTGTTTTTT.

This clonotype has just a few counts. V and J are TRBV3-1 and TRBJ1-3, with D unresolved. The CDR3 loop spans 14 amino acids. Germline-derived CDR1 and CDR2 are LGHDT and YNNKEL (reference sequence). The V end was cut by 4 bases, the J end by 2 bases, with 9 bases between. The CDR3 protein is CASSPTVTGNTIYF. In nucleotides, the CDR3 is TGTGCCAGCAGCCCTACAGTTACTGGAAACACCATATATTTT.

This clonotype occurred many times. The chain couples TRBV12-3 or TRBV12-4 to TRBJ2-5; 7 bases are shared with TRBD2. This CDR3 contains 15 residues. Trimming took 4 bases from V and 2 from J; bases not matched to a gene: 7. The CDR3 DNA follows: TGTGCCAGCAGTTCCGGACTAGTGGGGCAAGAGACCCAGTACTTC. Translating gives CASSSGLVGQETQYF.

Many counts were recorded for this clonotype. The rearrangement uses TRBV11-1 and TRBJ2-5; the match to TRBD1 covers 9 bases. The germline CDR1 and CDR2 sequences are SGHAT and FQDESV (reference sequence). This CDR3 has 16 amino acids. J lost 1 base, V lost 1 base, and 4 bases had no gene match. The CDR3 coding sequence is TGTGCCAGCAGCTTAGGAGGGGGACAGGGCCAAGAGACCCAGTACTTC. As protein: CASSLGGGQGQETQYF.

V and J are TRBV24-1 and TRBJ2-1, with 8 bases matching TRBD2. The CDR3 is made up of 15 amino acids. Unmatched junction bases numbered 5, after V lost 5 bases and J lost 3 bases. In germline, CDR1 is KGHDR, CDR2 SFDVKD. The CDR3: CATSGALAGYNEQFF. The CDR3 bases are TGTGCCACCAGTGGAGCTCTAGCGGGCTACAATGAGCAGTTCTTC.

With respect to this clonotype: A much larger clonotype is one base distant, so this may be a read error. V gene TRBV6-5 combines with J gene TRBJ1-4; TRBD1 is a possible D gene (5 bases). This CDR3 is 14 amino acids long. The germline V gene encodes CDR1 MNHEY and CDR2 SVGAGI. For the CDR3, the DNA is TGTGCCAGCAGTTATAGGGGAGACGGTGAAAGACTGTTTTTT. Residues: CASSYRGDGERLFF.

There are many counts of this clonotype. The rearrangement links TRBV5-1 to TRBJ2-1; 8 bases match TRBD2. This CDR3 has 13 amino acids. Germline lookup yields CDR1 SGHRS and CDR2 YFSETQ. J lost 5 bases, V lost 7 bases, and 5 bases had no gene match. The CDR3 sequence is CASWAGGNNEQFF. The CDR3 bases are TGCGCCAGCTGGGCGGGAGGCAACAATGAGCAGTTCTTC.

This clonotype was seen many times. The chain has TRBV20-1 and TRBJ1-2; 7 nucleotides line up with TRBD1. This CDR3 has 13 amino acids. J was trimmed by 8 bases and V by 4 bases; bases with no gene match: 10. Germline loops: CDR1 DFQATT, CDR2 SNEGSKA (reference sequence). As DNA, the CDR3 is TGCAGTGCTATTAGACAGGGAGGTTGGGGCTACACCTTC. Translated: CSAIRQGGWGYTF.

This clonotype was seen only a few times. With a much larger clone just one base away, this may be a read error. This chain connects TRBV20-1 to TRBJ2-5; 8 positions agree with TRBD2. This CDR3 spans 12 amino acids. Losses at the gene ends were 3 bases for V and 13 bases for J; bases not matched to a gene: 10. Per the germline V gene, CDR1 is DFQATT and CDR2 is SNEGSKA (reference sequence). CDR3 bases: TGCAGTGCTAGCTGGGGGCGGGGGGACCCGTACTTC. Amino acid sequence: CSASWGRGDPYF.

About this clonotype: This may stem from a read error, because a much larger clone lies one nucleotide away. The CDR3 ends on some other residue instead of the conserved phenylalanine or tryptophan, so this is likely a read error. The CDR3 sequence: CASSYGPGHYEQYS. The CDR3, as DNA: TGTGCCAGCAGTTACGGGCCTGGACACTACGAGCAGTACTCC. V gene TRBV7-8 combines with J gene TRBJ2-7; D perhaps matches TRBD1 (5 bases). V shed 6 bases and J shed 3 bases, with 15 bases lying between them. The CDR3 has 14 residues. CDR1 and CDR2 from the germline V gene are SGHVS and FQNEAQ.

Regarding this clonotype: With a much larger clone just one base away, this may be a read error. The chain recombines TRBV11-3 with TRBJ1-3; D is ambiguous. Trimming pared 4 bases from V and 6 bases from J, leaving 16 bases between. Germline lookup yields CDR1 SGHNT and CDR2 YENEEA. CDR3 length: 15 amino acids. Here the CDR3 reads CASSSDGLRENTIYF. CDR3 DNA: TGTGCCAGCAGCTCAGATGGGTTAAGGGAAAACACCATATATTTT.